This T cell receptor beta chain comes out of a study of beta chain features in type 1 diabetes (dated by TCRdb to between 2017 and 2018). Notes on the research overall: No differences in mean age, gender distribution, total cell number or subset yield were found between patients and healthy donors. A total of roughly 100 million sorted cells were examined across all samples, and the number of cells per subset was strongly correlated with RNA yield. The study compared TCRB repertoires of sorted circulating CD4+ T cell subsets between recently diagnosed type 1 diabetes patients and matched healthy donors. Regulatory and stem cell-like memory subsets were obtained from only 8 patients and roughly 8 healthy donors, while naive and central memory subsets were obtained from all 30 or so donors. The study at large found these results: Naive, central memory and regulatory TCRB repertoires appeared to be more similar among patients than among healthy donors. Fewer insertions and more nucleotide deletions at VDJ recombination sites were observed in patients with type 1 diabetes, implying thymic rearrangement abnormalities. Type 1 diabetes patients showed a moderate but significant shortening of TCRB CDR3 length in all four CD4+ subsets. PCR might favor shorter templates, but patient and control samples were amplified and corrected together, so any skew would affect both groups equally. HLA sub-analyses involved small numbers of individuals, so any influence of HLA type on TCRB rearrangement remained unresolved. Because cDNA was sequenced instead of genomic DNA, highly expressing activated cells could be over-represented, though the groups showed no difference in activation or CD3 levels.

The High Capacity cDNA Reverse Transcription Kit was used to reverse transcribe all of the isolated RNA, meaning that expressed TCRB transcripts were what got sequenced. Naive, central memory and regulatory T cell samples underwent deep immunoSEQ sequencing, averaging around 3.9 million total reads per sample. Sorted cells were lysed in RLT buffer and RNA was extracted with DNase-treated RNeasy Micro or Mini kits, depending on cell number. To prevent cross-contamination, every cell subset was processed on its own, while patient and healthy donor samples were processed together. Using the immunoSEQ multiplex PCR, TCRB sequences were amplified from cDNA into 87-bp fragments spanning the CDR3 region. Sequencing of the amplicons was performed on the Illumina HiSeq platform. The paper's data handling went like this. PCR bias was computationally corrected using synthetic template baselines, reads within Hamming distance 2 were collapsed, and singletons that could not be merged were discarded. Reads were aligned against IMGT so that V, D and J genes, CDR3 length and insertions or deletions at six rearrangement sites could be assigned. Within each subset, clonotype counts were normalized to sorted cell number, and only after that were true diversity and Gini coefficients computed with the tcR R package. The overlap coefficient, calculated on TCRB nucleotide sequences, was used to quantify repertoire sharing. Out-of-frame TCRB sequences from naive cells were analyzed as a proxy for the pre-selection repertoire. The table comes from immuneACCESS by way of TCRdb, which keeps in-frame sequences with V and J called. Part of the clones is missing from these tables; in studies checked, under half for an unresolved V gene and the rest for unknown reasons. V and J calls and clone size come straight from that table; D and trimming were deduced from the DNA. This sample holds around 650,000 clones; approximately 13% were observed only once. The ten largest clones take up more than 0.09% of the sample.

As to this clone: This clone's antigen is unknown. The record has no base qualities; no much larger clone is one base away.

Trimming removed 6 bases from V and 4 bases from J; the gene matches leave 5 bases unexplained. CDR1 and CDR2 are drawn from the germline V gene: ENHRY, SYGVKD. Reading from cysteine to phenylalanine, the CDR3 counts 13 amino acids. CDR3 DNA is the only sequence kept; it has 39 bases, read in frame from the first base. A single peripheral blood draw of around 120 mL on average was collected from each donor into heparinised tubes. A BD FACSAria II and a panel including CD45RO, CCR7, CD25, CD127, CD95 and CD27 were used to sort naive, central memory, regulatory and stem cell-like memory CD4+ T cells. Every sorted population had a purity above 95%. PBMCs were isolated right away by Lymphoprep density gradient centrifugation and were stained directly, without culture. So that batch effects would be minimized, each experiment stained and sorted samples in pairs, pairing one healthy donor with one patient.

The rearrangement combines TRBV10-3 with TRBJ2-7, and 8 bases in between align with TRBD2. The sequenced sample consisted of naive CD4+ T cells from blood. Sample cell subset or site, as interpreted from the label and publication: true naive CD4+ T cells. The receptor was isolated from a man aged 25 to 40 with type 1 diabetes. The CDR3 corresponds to CAIRISGVYEQYF. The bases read TGTGCCATCAGGATTAGCGGGGTGTACGAGCAGTACTTC.